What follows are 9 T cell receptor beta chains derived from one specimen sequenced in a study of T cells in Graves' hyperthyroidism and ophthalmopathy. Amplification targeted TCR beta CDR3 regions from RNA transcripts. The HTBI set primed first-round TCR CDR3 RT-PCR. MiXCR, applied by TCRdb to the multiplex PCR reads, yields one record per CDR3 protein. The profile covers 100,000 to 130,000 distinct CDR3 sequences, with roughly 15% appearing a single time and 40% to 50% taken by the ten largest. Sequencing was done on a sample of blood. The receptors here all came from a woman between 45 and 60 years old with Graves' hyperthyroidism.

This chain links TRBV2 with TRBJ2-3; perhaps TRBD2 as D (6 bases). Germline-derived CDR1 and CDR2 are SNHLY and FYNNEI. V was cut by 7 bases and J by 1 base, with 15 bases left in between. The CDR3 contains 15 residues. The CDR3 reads CASTYGTQGTDTQYF. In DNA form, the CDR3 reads TGTGCCAGCACCTACGGGACTCAGGGCACAGATACGCAGTATTTT.

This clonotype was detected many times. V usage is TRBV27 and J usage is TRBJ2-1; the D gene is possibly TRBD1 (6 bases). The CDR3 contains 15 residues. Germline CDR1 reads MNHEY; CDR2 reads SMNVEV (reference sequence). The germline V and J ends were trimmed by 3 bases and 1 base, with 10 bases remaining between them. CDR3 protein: CASSLYRVSYNEQFF. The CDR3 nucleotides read TGTGCCAGCAGTTTGTACAGGGTTTCCTACAATGAGCAGTTCTTC.

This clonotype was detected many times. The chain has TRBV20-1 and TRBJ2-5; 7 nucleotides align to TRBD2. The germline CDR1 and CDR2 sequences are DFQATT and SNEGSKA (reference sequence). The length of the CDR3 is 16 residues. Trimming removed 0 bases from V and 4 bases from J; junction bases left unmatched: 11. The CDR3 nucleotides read TGCAGTGCTAGAGATTACTGGCGGGAGCAATCAGAGACCCAGTACTTC. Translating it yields CSARDYWREQSETQYF.

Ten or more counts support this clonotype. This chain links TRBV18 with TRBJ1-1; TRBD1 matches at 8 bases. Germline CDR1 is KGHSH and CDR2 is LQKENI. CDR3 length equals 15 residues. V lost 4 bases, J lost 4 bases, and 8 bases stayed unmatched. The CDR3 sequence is CASSQLQGGGTEAFF. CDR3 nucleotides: TGTGCCAGCTCACAATTACAGGGGGGGGGCACTGAAGCTTTCTTT.

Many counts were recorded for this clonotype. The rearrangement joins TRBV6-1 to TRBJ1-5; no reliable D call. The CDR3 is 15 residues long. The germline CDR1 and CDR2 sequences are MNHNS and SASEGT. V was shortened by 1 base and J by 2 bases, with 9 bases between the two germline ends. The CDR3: CASSEVLGGNQPQHF. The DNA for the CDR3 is TGTGCCAGCAGTGAAGTTTTAGGAGGCAATCAGCCCCAGCATTTT.

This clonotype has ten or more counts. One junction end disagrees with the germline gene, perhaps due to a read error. This CDR3 is CAGSPPRTWNSPLHF. The CDR3 coding sequence is TGTGCCGGCAGTCCCCCTAGGACGTGGAATTCACCCCTCCACTTT. The chain joins TRBV27 to TRBJ1-6; D unclear. The CDR3 contains 15 residues. The germline V gene encodes CDR1 MNHEY and CDR2 SMNVEV (reference sequence).

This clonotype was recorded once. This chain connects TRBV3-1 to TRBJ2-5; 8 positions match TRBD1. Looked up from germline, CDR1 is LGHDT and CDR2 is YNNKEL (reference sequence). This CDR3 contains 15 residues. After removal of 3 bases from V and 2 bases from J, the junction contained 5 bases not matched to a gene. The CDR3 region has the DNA TGTGCCAGCAGCCAGGACAGGGTACGTCAAGAGACCCAGTACTTC. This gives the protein CASSQDRVRQETQYF.

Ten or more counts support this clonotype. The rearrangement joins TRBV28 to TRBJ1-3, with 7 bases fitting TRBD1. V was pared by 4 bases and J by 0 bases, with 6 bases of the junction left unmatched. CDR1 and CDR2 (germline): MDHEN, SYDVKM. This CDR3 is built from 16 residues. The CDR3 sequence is CASSSGQLLSGNTIYF. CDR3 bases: TGTGCCAGCAGTTCGGGACAGCTCCTCTCTGGAAACACCATATATTTT.

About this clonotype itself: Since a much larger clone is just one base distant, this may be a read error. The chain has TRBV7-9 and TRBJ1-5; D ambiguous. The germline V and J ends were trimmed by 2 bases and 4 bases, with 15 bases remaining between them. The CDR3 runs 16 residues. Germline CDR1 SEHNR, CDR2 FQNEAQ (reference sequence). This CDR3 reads CASSLFGGRRNQPQHF. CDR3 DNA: TGTGCCAGCAGCTTATTCGGTGGCAGAAGGAATCAGCCCCAGCATTTT.